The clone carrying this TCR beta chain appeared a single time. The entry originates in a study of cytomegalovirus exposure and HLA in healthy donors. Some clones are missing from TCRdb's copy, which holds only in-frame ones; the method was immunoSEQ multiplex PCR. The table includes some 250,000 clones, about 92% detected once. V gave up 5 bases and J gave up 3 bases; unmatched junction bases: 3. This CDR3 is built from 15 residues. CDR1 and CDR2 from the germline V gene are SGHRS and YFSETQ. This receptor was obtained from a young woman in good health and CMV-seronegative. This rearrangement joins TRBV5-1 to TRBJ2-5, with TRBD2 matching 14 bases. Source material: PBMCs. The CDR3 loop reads CASRRGLAGEETQYF. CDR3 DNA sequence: TGCGCCAGCAGACGGGGACTAGCGGGAGAAGAGACCCAGTACTTC. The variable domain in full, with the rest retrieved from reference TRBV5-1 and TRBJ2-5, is KAGVTQTPRYLIKTRGQQVTLSCSPISGHRSVSWYQQTPGQGLQFLFEYFSETQRNKGNFPGRFSGRQFSNSRSEMNVSTLELGDSALYLCASRRGLAGEETQYFGPGTRLLVL.